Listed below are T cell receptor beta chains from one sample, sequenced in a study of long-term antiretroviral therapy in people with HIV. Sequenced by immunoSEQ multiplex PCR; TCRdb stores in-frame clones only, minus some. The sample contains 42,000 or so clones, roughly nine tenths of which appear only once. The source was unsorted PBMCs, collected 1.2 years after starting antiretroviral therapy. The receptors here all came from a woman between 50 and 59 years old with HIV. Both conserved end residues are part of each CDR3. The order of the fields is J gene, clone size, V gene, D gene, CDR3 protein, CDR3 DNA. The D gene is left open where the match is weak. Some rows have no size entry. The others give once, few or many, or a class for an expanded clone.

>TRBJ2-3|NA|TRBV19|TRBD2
CASSNGLAGSDTQYF
TGTGCCAGTAGTAATGGACTAGCGGGGTCAGATACGCAGTATTTT
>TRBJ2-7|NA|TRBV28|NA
CASRDGVYEQYF
TGTGCCAGCAGGGACGGGGTCTACGAGCAGTACTTC
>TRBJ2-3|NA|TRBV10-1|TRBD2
CASSESGTTSGYTDTQYF
TGCGCCAGCAGTGAGTCGGGCACGACTAGCGGATACACAGATACGCAGTATTTT
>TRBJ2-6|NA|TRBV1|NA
CTSSQLDRASSGANVLTF
TGCACCAGCAGCCAGCTGGACAGGGCAAGTTCTGGGGCCAACGTCCTGACTTTC
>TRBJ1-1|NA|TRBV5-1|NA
CASSLGRDQGEGAFF
TGCGCCAGCAGCTTGGGCCGAGATCAGGGAGAGGGAGCTTTCTTT
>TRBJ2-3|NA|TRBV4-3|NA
CASSQQKTDTQYF
TGCGCCAGCAGCCAACAAAAGACAGATACGCAGTATTTT
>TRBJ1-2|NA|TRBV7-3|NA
CASSLSPRGLTGNYGYTF
TGTGCCAGCAGCCTGTCCCCACGAGGATTAACAGGGAACTATGGCTACACCTTC
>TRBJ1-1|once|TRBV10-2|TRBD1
CASSARGGWTGRGPNTEAFF
TGCGCCAGCAGTGCCCGAGGTGGTTGGACAGGGAGGGGGCCGAACACTGAAGCTTTCTTT
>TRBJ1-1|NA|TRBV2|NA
CASSQGGRGNTEAFF
TGTGCCAGCAGTCAAGGGGGAAGGGGGAACACTGAAGCTTTCTTT
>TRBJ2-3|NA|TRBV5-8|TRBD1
CASSSPGQGRADTQYF
TGTGCCAGCAGCTCCCCGGGACAGGGGAGGGCAGATACGCAGTATTTT
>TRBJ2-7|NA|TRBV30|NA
CAWTGGGSGAYEQYF
TGTGCCTGGACAGGCGGGGGCTCGGGGGCCTACGAGCAGTACTTC
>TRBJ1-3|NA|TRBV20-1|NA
CSATEGNTIYF
TGCAGTGCAACCGAAGGAAACACCATATATTTT
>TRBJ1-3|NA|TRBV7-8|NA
CASSLSVSSGNTIYF
TGTGCCAGCAGCTTATCGGTGAGCTCTGGAAACACCATATATTTT
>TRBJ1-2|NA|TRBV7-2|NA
CASSAIGGYTF
TGTGCCAGCAGCGCTATAGGAGGCTACACCTTC
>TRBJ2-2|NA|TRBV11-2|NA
CASSLDPASANTGELFF
TGTGCCAGCAGCTTAGATCCGGCTAGCGCGAACACCGGGGAGCTGTTTTTT
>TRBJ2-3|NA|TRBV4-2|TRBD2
CASSQDLTSGGAGTQYF
TGTGCCAGCAGCCAAGACCTGACTAGCGGGGGGGCTGGTACGCAGTATTTT
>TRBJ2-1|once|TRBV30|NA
CAWSKGSNEQFF
TGTGCCTGGAGTAAAGGGAGCAATGAGCAGTTCTTC
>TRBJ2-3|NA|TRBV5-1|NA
CASSLDRSTDTQYF
TGCGCCAGCAGCTTGGACCGCAGCACAGATACGCAGTATTTT
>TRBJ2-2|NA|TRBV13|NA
CASSLRRLGGTGELFF
TGTGCCAGCAGTTTAAGGCGGTTAGGGGGGACCGGGGAGCTGTTTTTT
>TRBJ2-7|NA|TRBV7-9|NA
CASSPGHSYEQYF
TGTGCCAGCAGCCCGGGACATTCCTACGAGCAGTACTTC
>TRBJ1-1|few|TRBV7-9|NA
CASSSGAGTEAFF
TGTGCCAGCAGCTCCGGGGCAGGGACTGAAGCTTTCTTT
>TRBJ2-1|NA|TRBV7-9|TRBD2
CASSQTSGVGNEQFF
TGTGCCAGCAGCCAGACTAGCGGGGTCGGCAATGAGCAGTTCTTC
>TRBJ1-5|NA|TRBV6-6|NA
CASRRDSNQPQHF
TGTGCCAGCAGGCGAGATAGCAATCAGCCCCAGCATTTT
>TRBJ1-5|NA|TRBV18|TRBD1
CASSPGTGGNQPQHF
TGTGCCAGCTCACCTGGGACAGGAGGCAATCAGCCCCAGCATTTT
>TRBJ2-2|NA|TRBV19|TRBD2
CASSIVGLAGTGELFF
TGTGCCAGTAGTATCGTCGGACTAGCGGGGACCGGGGAGCTGTTTTTT
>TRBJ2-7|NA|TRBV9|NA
CASSYTARTSSNEQYF
TGTGCCAGCAGCTACACTGCGCGGACTTCAAGTAACGAGCAGTACTTC
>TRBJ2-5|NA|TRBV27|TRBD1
CASNHRGTETQYF
TGTGCCAGCAACCACAGGGGTACGGAGACCCAGTACTTC
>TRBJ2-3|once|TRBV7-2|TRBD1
CASSLEGTGWADTQYF
TGTGCCAGCAGCTTAGAGGGGACAGGGTGGGCAGATACGCAGTATTTT
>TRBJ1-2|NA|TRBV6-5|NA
CASSWEGGYTF
TGTGCCAGCAGTTGGGAGGGTGGCTACACCTTC
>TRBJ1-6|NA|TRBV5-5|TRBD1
CASSTGQGYNSPLHF
TGTGCCAGCAGCACCGGACAGGGCTATAATTCACCCCTCCACTTT
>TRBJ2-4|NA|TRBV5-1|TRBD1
CASSLGDRGQNIQYF
TGCGCCAGCAGCTTGGGAGACAGGGGGCAGAACATTCAGTACTTC
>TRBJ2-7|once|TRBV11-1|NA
CASSFTGTQGYEQYF
TGTGCCAGCAGCTTCACGGGGACCCAGGGGTACGAGCAGTACTTC
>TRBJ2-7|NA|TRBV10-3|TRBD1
CAIRDSSYEQYF
TGTGCCATTCGGGACAGCTCCTACGAGCAGTACTTC
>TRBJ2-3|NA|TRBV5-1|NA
CASSLAVVSTDTQYF
TGCGCCAGCAGCTTAGCGGTTGTTAGCACAGATACGCAGTATTTT
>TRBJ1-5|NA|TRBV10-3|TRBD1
CAIRAGGNRDQPQHF
TGTGCCATCAGGGCAGGGGGCAACAGGGATCAGCCCCAGCATTTT
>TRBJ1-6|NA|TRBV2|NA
CASSELGDSPLHF
TGTGCCAGCAGTGAATTGGGGGATTCACCCCTCCACTTT
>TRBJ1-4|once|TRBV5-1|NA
CASSSNGGGREKLFF
TGCGCCAGCAGTTCAAACGGGGGGGGTCGAGAAAAACTGTTTTTT
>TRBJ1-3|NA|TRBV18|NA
CASSPSQGFGNTIYF
TGTGCCAGCTCACCATCGCAGGGCTTTGGAAACACCATATATTTT
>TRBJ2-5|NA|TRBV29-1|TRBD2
CSVSTSGGETQYF
TGCAGCGTTTCCACTAGCGGGGGAGAGACCCAGTACTTC
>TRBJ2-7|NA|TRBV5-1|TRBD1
CASSRGTGGTYEQYF
TGCGCCAGCAGCCGCGGGACAGGGGGGACCTACGAGCAGTACTTC
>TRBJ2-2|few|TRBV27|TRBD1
CATDRGTGELFF
TGTGCCACCGACAGGGGGACCGGGGAGCTGTTTTTT
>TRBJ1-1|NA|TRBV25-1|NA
CASSDPAGTEAFF
TGTGCCAGCAGTGATCCGGCGGGCACTGAAGCTTTCTTT
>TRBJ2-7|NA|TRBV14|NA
CASSFGYEQYF
TGTGCCAGCAGCTTTGGGTACGAGCAGTACTTC
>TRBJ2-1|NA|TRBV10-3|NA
CAISEAGSSDEQFF
TGTGCCATCAGTGAGGCAGGGTCATCGGATGAGCAGTTCTTC
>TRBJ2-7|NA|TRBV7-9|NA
CASSVAVGEQYF
TGTGCCAGCAGCGTAGCGGTGGGAGAGCAGTACTTC
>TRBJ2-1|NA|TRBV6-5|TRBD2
CASSYGFGGGRNEQFF
TGTGCCAGCAGTTACGGTTTTGGCGGGGGGAGGAATGAGCAGTTCTTC
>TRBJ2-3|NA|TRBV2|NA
CASSEDEGWDTQYF
TGTGCCAGCAGTGAAGATGAGGGGTGGGATACGCAGTATTTT
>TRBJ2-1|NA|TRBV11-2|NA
CASSLVQGSSYNEQFF
TGTGCCAGCAGCTTAGTCCAGGGGAGTTCCTACAATGAGCAGTTCTTC
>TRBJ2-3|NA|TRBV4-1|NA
CASSQAILTDTQYF
TGCGCCAGCAGCCAAGCCATCTTGACAGATACGCAGTATTTT
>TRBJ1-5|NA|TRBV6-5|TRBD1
CASSQQGARQPQHF
TGTGCCAGCAGCCAACAGGGGGCTAGGCAGCCCCAGCATTTT
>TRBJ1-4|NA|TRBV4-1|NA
CASSQGQATNEKLFF
TGCGCCAGCAGCCAAGGGCAGGCAACTAATGAAAAACTGTTTTTT
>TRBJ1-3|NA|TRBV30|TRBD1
CAGDRGPNTIYF
TGTGCCGGCGACAGGGGGCCGAACACCATATATTTT
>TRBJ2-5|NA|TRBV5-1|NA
CASSLDQGETQYF
TGCGCCAGCAGCTTGGACCAGGGGGAGACCCAGTACTTC
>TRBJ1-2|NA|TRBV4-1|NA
CASSQDPGNYGYTF
TGCGCCAGCAGCCAAGATCCCGGTAACTATGGCTACACCTTC
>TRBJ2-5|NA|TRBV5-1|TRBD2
CASSLDPGGETQYF
TGCGCCAGCAGCTTAGATCCGGGGGGGGAGACCCAGTACTTC
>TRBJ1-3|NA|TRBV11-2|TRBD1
CASSFGQGYPGNTIYF
TGTGCCAGCAGCTTTGGACAGGGGTATCCTGGAAACACCATATATTTT
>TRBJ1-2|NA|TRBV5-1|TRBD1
CASSGRQGGGYGYTF
TGCGCCAGCAGCGGGAGACAGGGAGGGGGCTATGGCTACACCTTC
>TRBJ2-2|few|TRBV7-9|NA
CASSFSSSGPNTGELFF
TGTGCCAGCAGCTTTTCAAGCTCAGGGCCCAACACCGGGGAGCTGTTTTTT
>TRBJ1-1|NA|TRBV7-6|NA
CASSLWDNTEAFF
TGTGCCAGCAGCCTATGGGACAACACTGAAGCTTTCTTT